These 20 T cell receptor beta chains originate from one sample sequenced in a study of T cell repertoires in cytomegalovirus infection. These receptors lack a known antigen. TCRdb re-derived calls from the reads in MiXCR, one entry per CDR3 protein. The repertoire holds around 340,000 distinct CDR3 sequences, with about 28% as singletons. This specimen was cultured PBMCs, taken from culture after CMV antigen stimulation. The receptors were sampled from a human donor in good health (CMV status not recorded). Some clones in this sample may be carry-over from other donors' samples.

V is TRBV2 and J is TRBJ2-3, with D perhaps given as TRBD1 or TRBD2 (5 bases each). The CDR3 spans 15 residues. CDR1 and CDR2 from the germline V gene are SNHLY and FYNNEI. Between the trimmed V and J ends, which lost 5 bases and 1 base, there was a span of 13 bases. Here the CDR3 reads CASSHPGDGTDTQYF. CDR3 in DNA: TGTGCCAGCAGTCATCCCGGGGACGGCACAGATACGCAGTATTTT. The whole variable domain, remainder taken from reference TRBV2 and TRBJ2-3, is EPEVTQTPSHQVTQMGQEVILRCVPISNHLYFYWYRQILGQKVEFLVSFYNNEISEKSEIFDDQFSVERPDGSNFTLKIRSTKLEDSAMYFCASSHPGDGTDTQYFGPGTRLTVL.

V and J are TRBV12-3 or TRBV12-4 and TRBJ1-4; the match to TRBD1 covers 10 bases. The CDR3 extends over 14 amino acids. V gave up 6 bases and J gave up 8 bases; unmatched junction bases: 6. CDR3 region: CASRSRDRGEKLFF. The CDR3, as DNA: TGTGCCAGCAGGTCGCGGGACAGGGGAGAAAAACTGTTTTTT.

The CDR3 spells CASAVTQLTDTQYF. CDR3 sequence (DNA): TGTGCCAGCGCAGTGACCCAGTTGACAGATACGCAGTATTTT. V is TRBV28 and J is TRBJ2-3; D unclear. V lost 8 bases and J lost 3, with 15 bases in between. This CDR3 is built from 14 residues. Germline values: CDR1 MDHEN, CDR2 SYDVKM.

The CDR3 loop is CASSYSTGGYEQYF. The CDR3 nucleotides read TGTGCCAGCAGTTACTCGACAGGGGGCTACGAGCAGTACTTC. This chain uses TRBV6-6 with TRBJ2-7; 9 nucleotides agree with TRBD1. The CDR3 consists of 14 residues. Germline CDR1 reads MNHNY; CDR2 reads SVGAGI (reference sequence). The J segment lost 3 bases and the V segment lost 0 bases, leaving 0 bases of the junction unmatched.

This clonotype has a handful of counts. The chain employs TRBV5-1 and TRBJ1-6; D might be TRBD1 (5 bases). Trimming removed 4 bases at V and 8 bases at J, with 19 bases between. Germline V CDR1 and CDR2: SGHRS, YFSETQ. This CDR3 spans 16 amino acids. CDR3 nucleotide sequence: TGCGCCAGCAGCGTGAATCCAGGGACCGGTTATTCACCCCTCCACTTT. It is translated as CASSVNPGTGYSPLHF.

This clonotype showed up many times. J is TRBJ1-5 and V is TRBV7-2; the D gene is possibly TRBD1 (5 bases). CDR3 length: 15 amino acids. Germline V gives CDR1 SGHTA, CDR2 FQGNSA. V shed 6 bases and J shed 0 bases, with 12 bases lying between them. The chain's CDR3 is CASRSDRYSNQPQHF. CDR3 nucleotide sequence: TGTGCCAGCAGGTCAGACAGATATAGCAATCAGCCCCAGCATTTT.

This clonotype was found many times. The chain joins TRBV7-2 to TRBJ2-7; D may be TRBD1 or TRBD2 (6 bases each). CDR1 SGHTA and CDR2 FQGNSA come from the germline V gene. With 1 base removed from V and 8 bases from J, the gap between germline ends came to 15 bases. The CDR3 has 14 amino acids. CDR3 in DNA: TGTGCCAGCAGCTTAGGACGGGGGCAAACAAAGCAGTACTTC. This gives the protein CASSLGRGQTKQYF.

J is TRBJ1-3 and V is TRBV19; D is undetermined. The V gene's germline CDR1 is LNHDA and CDR2 SQIVND (reference sequence). The CDR3 extends over 14 amino acids. V lost 5 bases and J lost 2, with 10 bases in between. The CDR3 reads CASSPMSAGNTIYF. The DNA for the CDR3 is TGTGCCAGTAGTCCGATGAGCGCTGGAAACACCATATATTTT.

This clonotype was found a few times. The rearrangement joins TRBV28 to TRBJ1-2; no firm D call. This CDR3 region has 12 residues. Germline V CDR1 and CDR2: MDHEN, SYDVKM. V lost 2 bases and J lost 7, with 8 bases in between. CDR3 nucleotides: TGTGCCAGCAGTTTAAGGACCCCTGGCTACACCTTC. It encodes CASSLRTPGYTF.

This clonotype has ten or more counts. CDR3 sequence reads: CSARDSGQPAKNIQYF. In nucleotides, the CDR3 is TGCAGTGCTAGAGATAGTGGACAGCCAGCCAAAAACATTCAGTACTTC. The rearrangement links TRBV20-1 to TRBJ2-4; D possibly corresponds to TRBD1 (6 bases). V lost 0 bases and J 0 bases, leaving 12 bases between the germline ends. The germline CDR1 and CDR2 sequences are DFQATT and SNEGSKA (reference sequence). The CDR3 covers 16 residues.

This clonotype was counted between two and nine times. CDR3 nucleotide sequence: TGTGCCAGCAGCTTAGGGGTTAGCGGGAGCGATGAGCAGTTCTTC. It encodes CASSLGVSGSDEQFF. The chain employs TRBV7-3 and TRBJ2-1, with TRBD2 identical over 9 bases. Per germline, CDR1 SGHTA and CDR2 FQGTGA. This CDR3 spans 15 amino acids. Trimming cost V 2 bases and J 8 bases; bases outside gene matches: 7.

This clonotype was found a few times. The J gene is TRBJ2-3, the V gene TRBV2; 8 nucleotides line up with TRBD1. CDR3 length: 15 residues. Germline trimming cut 4 bases from V and 0 bases from J; bases unmatched to any gene: 3. Germline values: CDR1 SNHLY, CDR2 FYNNEI. CDR3: CASSVRTGSTDTQYF. CDR3 sequence (DNA): TGTGCCAGCAGTGTTAGGACAGGGAGCACAGATACGCAGTATTTT. The full variable domain, completed using reference TRBV2 and TRBJ2-3, is EPEVTQTPSHQVTQMGQEVILRCVPISNHLYFYWYRQILGQKVEFLVSFYNNEISEKSEIFDDQFSVERPDGSNFTLKIRSTKLEDSAMYFCASSVRTGSTDTQYFGPGTRLTVL.

This clonotype turned up a few times. V is TRBV14 and J is TRBJ1-4; D is unclear. The CDR3 length is 16 residues. The V end lost 2 bases, the J end lost 10 bases, and 20 bases lay between the germline ends. Germline loops: CDR1 SGHDN, CDR2 FVKESK. This chain's CDR3 is CASSQKVTVPPGKLFF. In DNA, the CDR3 is TGTGCCAGCAGCCAAAAAGTCACAGTCCCTCCAGGAAAACTGTTTTTT.

The sample holds a few counts of this clonotype. The rearrangement joins TRBV19 to TRBJ1-1, with a weak D call TRBD1 (5 bases). Germline V lookup: CDR1 LNHDA, CDR2 SQIVND (reference sequence). V was cut by 7 bases and J by 3 bases, with 15 bases left in between. The CDR3 contains 14 residues. The CDR3 reads CASTSPGGDTEAFF. For the CDR3, the DNA is TGTGCCAGTACCTCACCTGGGGGAGACACTGAAGCTTTCTTT.

The V call is TRBV19, the J call TRBJ1-1; D is perhaps TRBD1 (5 bases). The CDR3 spans 14 residues. Germline assignment: CDR1 LNHDA and CDR2 SQIVND (reference sequence). V gave up 4 bases and J gave up 11 bases, with 20 bases separating them. As DNA, the CDR3 is TGTGCCAGTAGTAGCGAAGGTACAGGTCCTGGGGCTTTCTTT. It encodes CASSSEGTGPGAFF.

This clonotype was detected a few times. The rearrangement joins TRBV5-4 to TRBJ2-1, with no clear D. This CDR3 region has 14 residues. CDR1 is SGHNT and CDR2 is YYREEE in the germline V gene (reference sequence). V lost 2 bases to trimming and J lost 7 bases, with 13 bases between them. The DNA for the CDR3 is TGTGCCAGCAGCTTAGCTCCACACTCGAATGAGCAGTTCTTC. Amino acid sequence: CASSLAPHSNEQFF.

The chain links TRBV6-5 to TRBJ2-2; possibly TRBD2 for D (6 bases). The V end lost 2 bases, the J end lost 1 base, and 8 bases lay between the germline ends. There are 15 residues in the CDR3. The germline V gene encodes CDR1 MNHEY and CDR2 SVGAGI. The CDR3 loop is CASSYGGRNTGELFF. The CDR3 DNA sequence: TGTGCCAGCAGTTACGGGGGGAGGAACACCGGGGAGCTGTTTTTT.

The chain combines TRBV18 with TRBJ1-5, with 11 bases lining up with TRBD1. The CDR3 consists of 16 residues. In germline, CDR1 is KGHSH, CDR2 LQKENI. V lost 0 bases to trimming and J lost 5 bases; unmatched junction nucleotides: 3. CDR3 DNA sequence: TGTGCCAGCTCACCACCGTGGGGACAGGGGGATCAGCCCCAGCATTTT. It translates to CASSPPWGQGDQPQHF.

The V gene is TRBV7-6, the J gene TRBJ2-7; 7 bases map to TRBD1. CDR1 is SGHVS and CDR2 is FNYEAQ in the germline V gene. The CDR3 loop spans 13 amino acids. After removal of 8 bases from V and 0 bases from J, the junction contained 4 bases not matched to a gene. This chain's CDR3 is CASRDRSSYEQYF. CDR3 coding DNA: TGTGCCAGCCGGGACAGAAGCTCCTACGAGCAGTACTTC.

The chain employs TRBV5-1 and TRBJ2-3; 8 bases are a match to TRBD2. The germline V gene encodes CDR1 SGHRS and CDR2 YFSETQ. The CDR3 consists of 15 residues. Unmatched junction bases numbered 9, after V lost 4 bases and J lost 5 bases. The CDR3 region has the DNA TGCGCCAGCAGCCCCAGCGGGGGTCCGGGAGATACGCAGTATTTT. It codes for CASSPSGGPGDTQYF.